The next 15 T cell receptor beta chains were all read from a single sample in a study of shared clonotypes between healthy human individuals. Sequencing was performed with immunoSEQ multiplex PCR; in TCRdb, only in-frame clones are kept and a portion is missing. The data contain some 2,000,000 clones, 85% to 95% of them singletons. Sequenced: naive CD4+ T cells sorted from blood. The subset is: CD45RA+ positively selected. All receptors come from a man between 18 and 35 years old in good health.

The V gene is TRBV7-8, the J gene TRBJ1-5; D gene unclear. Per germline, CDR1 SGHVS and CDR2 FQNEAQ. CDR3 length: 13 amino acids. The V and J ends lost 5 bases and 0 bases respectively, with 5 bases between them. CDR3 protein: CASSQDSNQPQHF. As DNA, the CDR3 is TGTGCCAGCAGCCAGGATAGCAATCAGCCCCAGCATTTT.

As for this clone: The same CDR3 is also encoded by other DNA sequences in this sample. V is TRBV18 and J is TRBJ2-7; D is undetermined. This CDR3 comprises 13 residues. Germline assignment: CDR1 KGHSH and CDR2 LQKENI. Trimming removed 0 bases from V and 2 bases from J, with 5 bases in between. CDR3 DNA sequence: TGTGCCAGCTCACCACCCGGTGCCTACGAGCAGTACTTC. It translates to CASSPPGAYEQYF. Using reference TRBV18 and TRBJ2-7 for the parts outside the CDR3, the full variable domain is NAGVMQNPRHLVRRRGQEARLRCSPMKGHSHVYWYRQLPEEGLKFMVYLQKENIIDESGMPKERFSAEFPKEGPSILRIQQVVRGDSAAYFCASSPPGAYEQYFGPGTRLTVT.

The V and J genes are TRBV30 and TRBJ2-7; perhaps TRBD1 as D (5 bases). CDR3 length: 11 amino acids. The germline V gene encodes CDR1 GTSNPN and CDR2 SVGIG (reference sequence). V gave up 4 bases and J gave up 2 bases, with 6 bases separating them. The CDR3 reads CAWKGTYEQYF. The CDR3 nucleotides read TGTGCCTGGAAGGGGACCTACGAGCAGTACTTC.

As concerns this clone: This same CDR3 is encoded by further DNA sequences in the sample. The chain has TRBV5-6 and TRBJ2-3; 10 positions agree with TRBD2. Germline V gene data show CDR1 as SGHDT and CDR2 as YYEEEE. CDR3 length equals 15 residues. The ends lost 1 base at V and 4 bases at J; junction bases unmatched: 3. In DNA, the CDR3 is TGTGCCAGCAGCTTGCGGCTAGCGGGAGCAGATACGCAGTATTTT. It codes for CASSLRLAGADTQYF.

The chain has TRBV9 and TRBJ2-3, with TRBD2 matching over 9 bases. CDR3 length: 16 amino acids. J gave up 3 bases and V 0 bases, and 5 bases lay outside the gene matches. The germline gives CDR1 SGDLS, CDR2 YYNGEE. The CDR3: CASSVGPAGGTDTQYF. The CDR3 DNA reads TGTGCCAGCAGCGTAGGTCCAGCGGGAGGTACAGATACGCAGTATTTT.

The rearrangement links TRBV7-9 to TRBJ1-1; D gene uncertain. Trimming cost V 5 bases and J 4 bases, with 11 bases left between them. Per germline, CDR1 SEHNR and CDR2 FQNEAQ (reference sequence). The CDR3 has 13 amino acids. The CDR3 spells CASSPAGRTEAFF. The DNA of the CDR3 is TGTGCCAGCAGCCCGGCGGGCCGCACTGAAGCTTTCTTT.

The chain couples TRBV2 to TRBJ2-1; the match to TRBD2 covers 10 bases. V shed 6 bases and J 4 bases; nucleotides not matched to a gene: 6. The CDR3 length is 15 residues. The germline V gene encodes CDR1 SNHLY and CDR2 FYNNEI. For the CDR3, the DNA is TGTGCCAGCAGGCCGGGAGCGGGGGGGTACAATGAGCAGTTCTTC. Encoded protein: CASRPGAGGYNEQFF.

As to this clone: Other DNA sequences from this sample encode an identical CDR3 as well. The V call is TRBV7-9, the J call TRBJ2-4; the D is unclear. Germline V gene data show CDR1 as SEHNR and CDR2 as FQNEAQ (reference sequence). V was trimmed by 5 bases and J by 0 bases, leaving 8 bases between them. This CDR3 comprises 14 residues. In DNA, the CDR3 is TGTGCCAGCAGCCCTGACCTAGCCAAAAACATTCAGTACTTC. It codes for CASSPDLAKNIQYF.

The chain uses TRBV6-6 and TRBJ2-3, with D possibly matching TRBD1 (5 bases). This CDR3 spans 15 amino acids. V gave up 5 bases and J gave up 3 bases, with 15 bases separating them. Germline V CDR1 and CDR2: MNHNY, SVGAGI (reference sequence). This chain's CDR3 is CASSKKQDGTDTQYF. CDR3 sequence (DNA): TGTGCCAGCAGTAAAAAACAGGACGGGACAGATACGCAGTATTTT.

The chain has TRBV13 and TRBJ2-2; D is unclear. V lost 5 bases and J lost 6, with 10 bases in between. CDR1 and CDR2 from the germline V gene are PRHDT and FYEKMQ (reference sequence). The length of the CDR3 is 13 residues. The CDR3 loop is CASSHGLSGELFF. CDR3 DNA sequence: TGTGCCAGCAGCCACGGCCTTTCCGGGGAGCTGTTTTTT.

This chain joins TRBV18 and TRBJ1-2; 10 bases agree with TRBD1. V lost 5 bases to trimming and J lost 3 bases; unmatched junction nucleotides: 9. The CDR3 consists of 16 residues. CDR1 KGHSH and CDR2 LQKENI come from the germline V gene. The CDR3, as DNA: TGTGCCAGCTCATCAAACGGACAGGGGGACGACTATGGCTACACCTTC. Its protein product is CASSSNGQGDDYGYTF. The full variable domain, with the rest looked up from reference TRBV18 and TRBJ1-2, is NAGVMQNPRHLVRRRGQEARLRCSPMKGHSHVYWYRQLPEEGLKFMVYLQKENIIDESGMPKERFSAEFPKEGPSILRIQQVVRGDSAAYFCASSSNGQGDDYGYTFGSGTRLTVV.

V is TRBV18 and J is TRBJ1-5, with a weak D call TRBD1 (5 bases). Between the trimmed V and J ends, which lost 4 bases and 5 bases, there was a span of 12 bases. The CDR3 covers 14 residues. The germline CDR1 and CDR2 sequences are KGHSH and LQKENI. CDR3 nucleotide sequence: TGTGCCAGCTCACTTGCGGGGGTTTATCAGCCCCAGCATTTT. Translation gives CASSLAGVYQPQHF.

This clone was found a few times. The genes are TRBV9 and TRBJ2-5; D call uncertain. Trimming removed 0 bases at V and 4 bases at J, with 10 bases between. The CDR3 spans 14 residues. Germline assignment: CDR1 SGDLS and CDR2 YYNGEE. The chain's CDR3 is CASSVGYTLETQYF. The CDR3 DNA is TGTGCCAGCAGCGTAGGTTACACCTTAGAGACCCAGTACTTC.

About this clone: At one end, the junction sequence differs from germline, possibly due to a read error. This chain joins TRBV5-1 and TRBJ2-1; the D call may be TRBD1 or TRBD2 (5 bases each). The CDR3 runs to 16 residues. CDR1 and CDR2 from the germline V gene are SGHRS and YFSETQ. The CDR3 region has the DNA TGCGCCAGCACCTTGGGGACCGCCAGCTCCTACAATGAGCAGTTCTTC. Protein: CASTLGTASSYNEQFF.

CDR3 sequence: CASNRDHNSPLHF. The CDR3 nucleotides read TGTGCCAGCAACCGGGACCATAATTCACCCCTCCACTTT. This chain joins TRBV6-5 and TRBJ1-6; a possible D gene is TRBD1 (5 bases). V was pared by 7 bases and J by 5 bases, with 9 bases between. Germline V gene data show CDR1 as MNHEY and CDR2 as SVGAGI. The CDR3 covers 13 residues.